Listed below are T cell receptor beta chains from one sample, sequenced in a study of OX40 agonist ivuxolimab in advanced cancers. Assay used: immunoSEQ multiplex PCR; TCRdb lists only in-frame clones, some missing. The table has 30,000 to 35,000 clones, around four fifths seen once. This specimen consisted of CD4+ or CD8+ T cells sorted from blood, obtained in a trial of the OX40 agonist ivuxolimab. The receptors were gathered from an adult with an advanced solid tumor such as melanoma, head and neck, liver or kidney cancer. Each CDR3 is given without its conserved first and last residue.

v_call cdr3_aa
TRBV15 ATSSGVARVADTQY
TRBV28 ASSPLGVTDTQY
TRBV11-2 ASSFPGPTYEQY
TRBV18 ASSPTGNTEAF
TRBV2 ASSEVVYNEQF
TRBV5-1 ASARLAGDDTQY
TRBV14 ASSQNAGGYTEAF
TRBV6-5 ATIPQGVTNYGYT
TRBV7-6 ASSLDEISETQY
TRBV7-3 ASSADRAAGGYT
TRBV7-6 ASSLGGQGNTEAF
TRBV7-2 ASSFSSGAGVYNEQY
TRBV4-1 ASSSSGLVGNNEQF
TRBV11-2 ASSQRETQY
TRBV18 ASSPDGMRSSNEKLF
TRBV5-1 ASSLSLASSYNEQF
TRBV19 ASSMRTGYGGYT
TRBV28 ASSLRPGVYEQY
TRBV21-1 ASSKDFGQGDATNEKLF
TRBV10-3 AIRQGTGDLQETQY
TRBV18 ASSLDSYNEQF
TRBV2 ASSVDNTIY
TRBV19 ASSIEGAGYTEAF
TRBV9 ASSVEVVSYNEQF
TRBV28 ASSLHGGDGYT
TRBV4-2 ASSYRSGTGQTNEKLF
TRBV7-3 ASSLMPLTSVGTDTQY
TRBV30 AWSVRTLNTGELF
TRBV11-1 ASSAPSASGYEQY